This passage covers 3 T cell receptor beta chains from one sample sequenced in a study of blood T cell repertoires in COVID-19. Assay used: immunoSEQ multiplex PCR; TCRdb lists only in-frame clones, some missing. The data hold approximately 90,000 clones, with about two thirds observed a single time. Sequences were obtained from peripheral blood. The source is a woman older than 75 with acute or convalescent COVID-19.

V gene TRBV5-1 combines with J gene TRBJ1-3; D gene unclear. The germline V gene encodes CDR1 SGHRS and CDR2 YFSETQ. The V and J ends lost 1 base and 0 bases respectively, with 8 bases between them. The CDR3 sequence is 15 residues long. CDR3: CASSLHQASGNTIYF. The CDR3 bases are TGCGCCAGCAGCTTGCATCAGGCCTCTGGAAACACCATATATTTT.

This rearrangement joins TRBV3-1 (or the pseudogene TRBV3-2) to TRBJ2-1; TRBD2 matches 15 bases. CDR3 size: 14 residues. Germline V gives CDR1 LGHDT, CDR2 YNNKEL (reference sequence). The junction had 6 bases not matched to a gene; V was cut back by 4 bases and J by 14 bases. DNA of the CDR3: TGTGCCAGCAGCCGGGGACTAGCGGGGGGCGAGGAGTTCTTC. Translating gives CASSRGLAGGEEFF.

The CDR3 reads CASSPASDRGGYTF. The DNA of the CDR3 is TGCGCCAGCAGCCCGGCTTCGGACCGGGGTGGCTACACCTTC. This rearrangement joins TRBV4-3 to TRBJ1-2; D is undetermined. This CDR3 has 14 residues. Germline V gives CDR1 LGHNA, CDR2 YSLEER. V dropped 4 bases and J dropped 7 bases, with 16 bases sitting between them.